This T cell receptor (beta chain) was sequenced during a study of cytomegalovirus exposure and HLA in healthy donors. For the study at large: Out of 398 genotyped donors, 81% belonged to the Caucasian-associated ancestry cluster.

Study-wide points: There were several of the most significant clusters that appeared linked to common viral pathogens in a later analysis. A later analysis found that most CMV-associated TCR beta chains appeared HLA-restricted.

For this clone: Its cognate antigen is unknown.

Germline values: CDR1 SGHTA, CDR2 FQGNSA. V gave up 5 bases and J gave up 1 base, with 17 bases separating them. This CDR3 comprises 16 residues. PCR involved 60 Vbeta and 13 Jbeta primers. Clones were sequenced by immunoSEQ multiplex PCR, and TCRdb holds only the in-frame ones, with some missing. This table has approximately 150,000 clones, roughly 80% appearing once. The chain has TRBV7-2 and TRBJ1-2; D gene ambiguous. The sample was PBMCs. This TCR came from a young woman in good health and CMV-seropositive. Written as DNA, the CDR3 is TGTGCCAGCAGCACCTCCTACCCCAGACTTAACTATGGCTACACCTTC. This sequence encodes CASSTSYPRLNYGYTF.